Following are 30 T cell receptor beta chains from one sample sequenced in a study of T cell repertoires in cytomegalovirus infection (dated by TCRdb to about 2019). Sequencing relied on an Illumina HiSeq 1500. The public reads were reprocessed in TCRdb via fastp at Q25 and MiXCR, keeping in-frame beta chains. Entries that share a CDR3 protein sequence are merged under the most common genes and DNA. The sample table contains approximately 750,000 distinct CDR3 sequences; only one count was recorded for 35% to 40% of them. 2.5% to 3.5% of the sample is held by the ten biggest clonotypes. Sequenced sample: PBMCs. Every receptor here comes from a human donor in good health (CMV status not recorded). Some clones in this sample may be carry-over from other donors' samples.

The rearrangement links TRBV19 to TRBJ2-7; 9 bases align to TRBD2. J gave up 1 base and V 4 bases, and 5 bases lay outside the gene matches. The CDR3 has 15 amino acids. CDR1 LNHDA and CDR2 SQIVND come from the germline V gene (reference sequence). This CDR3 reads CASSTVAGASYEQYF. As DNA, the CDR3 is TGTGCCAGTAGTACTGTAGCGGGGGCTTCCTACGAGCAGTACTTC.

This chain connects TRBV15 to TRBJ1-2; D is undetermined. Germline loops: CDR1 LNHNV, CDR2 YYDKDF (reference sequence). V was shortened by 5 bases and J by 10 bases, with 17 bases between the two germline ends. The CDR3 covers 13 residues. CDR3 sequence (DNA): TGTGCCACCAGCGGATCTAGAACACCTTCCTACACCTTC. Translated, it gives CATSGSRTPSYTF.

This rearrangement joins TRBV11-1 to TRBJ2-1, with TRBD2 matching over 7 bases. Per the germline V gene, CDR1 is SGHAT and CDR2 is FQDESV (reference sequence). This CDR3 spans 13 amino acids. The V gene end was trimmed by 7 bases and the J gene end by 7 bases; junction bases not matched to a gene: 7. The CDR3 loop reads CASTLLGGNEQFF. DNA of the CDR3: TGTGCCAGCACCCTACTGGGGGGGAATGAGCAGTTCTTC.

The chain joins TRBV7-2 to TRBJ2-3, with 11 bases identical to TRBD1. This CDR3 is 16 amino acids long. V was clipped by 2 bases and J by 4 bases; unmatched bases: 5. Germline V gene lookup returns CDR1 SGHTA and CDR2 FQGNSA. The CDR3 here is CASSLYGTGGADTQYF. The CDR3 DNA reads as TGTGCCAGCAGCTTATATGGGACAGGGGGAGCAGATACGCAGTATTTT.

The chain employs TRBV5-6 and TRBJ1-5; D unresolved. V was pared by 3 bases and J by 8 bases, with 9 bases between. The germline gives CDR1 SGHDT, CDR2 YYEEEE. This CDR3 spans 12 amino acids. The CDR3 coding sequence is TGTGCCAGCAGCTCGGAGGTGGAGCCCCAGCATTTT. It yields the protein CASSSEVEPQHF.

This clonotype came up a few times. J is TRBJ2-1 and V is TRBV5-1, with D perhaps matching TRBD2 (5 bases). In germline, CDR1 is SGHRS, CDR2 YFSETQ. The V end was cut by 4 bases, the J end by 1 base, with 15 bases between. The CDR3 runs 16 residues. This CDR3 is CASSAQPSGSYNEQFF. CDR3 bases: TGCGCCAGCAGCGCCCAACCAAGCGGTTCCTACAATGAGCAGTTCTTC.

V usage is TRBV20-1 and J usage is TRBJ2-2; tentative D call: TRBD2 (5 bases). CDR3 length: 14 amino acids. Trimming stripped 3 bases from V and 3 bases from J, with 11 bases between. Germline V gene sequence: CDR1 DFQATT, CDR2 SNEGSKA (reference sequence). CDR3 coding DNA: TGCAGTGCTAGTTCAGCGGTTTACACCGGGGAGCTGTTTTTT. Translation gives CSASSAVYTGELFF.

CDR3 nucleotides: TGTGCCAGCAGCCACGGGACTCCCAGCTCTGGGGCCAACGTCCTGACTTTC. It is translated as CASSHGTPSSGANVLTF. The V and J genes are TRBV7-3 and TRBJ2-6, with TRBD2 as a possible D gene (6 bases). Trimming took off 5 bases at V and 0 bases at J, with 14 bases between the two ends. The germline gives CDR1 SGHTA, CDR2 FQGTGA. The CDR3 runs to 17 residues. Full variable domain (rest looked up from reference TRBV7-3 and TRBJ2-6): GAGVSQTPSNKVTEKGKYVELRCDPISGHTALYWYRQSLGQGPEFLIYFQGTGAADDSGLPNDRFFAVRPEGSVSTLKIQRTERGDSAVYLCASSHGTPSSGANVLTFGAGSRLTVL.

The chain carries TRBV6-5 and TRBJ1-1; the D is unclear. V gave up 0 bases and J gave up 2 bases, with 10 bases separating them. CDR1 is MNHEY and CDR2 is SVGAGI in the germline V gene. The CDR3 loop spans 15 amino acids. The CDR3: CASSYSSGANTEAFF. CDR3 bases: TGTGCCAGCAGTTACTCGTCCGGCGCCAACACTGAAGCTTTCTTT.

This clonotype was picked up a small number of times. The chain has TRBV6-2 or TRBV6-3 and TRBJ1-2; D call uncertain. V dropped 6 bases and J dropped 4 bases, with 15 bases sitting between them. Germline CDR1 reads MNHEY; CDR2 reads SVGEGT. The CDR3 is 14 amino acids. The CDR3 is CASRESAEPYGYTF. CDR3 nucleotide sequence: TGTGCCAGCAGGGAGTCGGCGGAGCCCTATGGCTACACCTTC.

This clonotype was counted a few times. The rearrangement links TRBV5-6 to TRBJ1-1; D gene ambiguous. The V gene lost 0 bases and the J gene lost 4 bases, with 10 bases spanning the gap. CDR3 length: 14 amino acids. Germline V lookup: CDR1 SGHDT, CDR2 YYEEEE. The CDR3 DNA reads TGTGCCAGCAGCTTGGACGGGTGGGGCACTGAAGCTTTCTTT. Translated, it gives CASSLDGWGTEAFF. Filled out from reference TRBV5-6 and TRBJ1-1, the complete variable domain reads DAGVTQSPTHLIKTRGQQVTLRCSPKSGHDTVSWYQQALGQGPQFIFQYYEEEERQRGNFPDRFSGHQFPNYSSELNVNALLLGDSALYLCASSLDGWGTEAFFGQGTRLTVV.

The chain has TRBV7-2 and TRBJ2-1; unclear D gene. The CDR3 sequence is 15 residues long. Trimming left V 3 bases short and J 3 bases short, with 12 bases between. The germline gives CDR1 SGHTA, CDR2 FQGNSA. In nucleotides, the CDR3 is TGTGCCAGCAGCTTTAGGCAGGAGTACTACAATGAGCAGTTCTTC. Its protein is CASSFRQEYYNEQFF.

This clonotype was counted a single time. V gene TRBV6-6 combines with J gene TRBJ1-1, with D hard to call. Trimming took 8 bases from V and 0 from J, leaving 19 bases between them. Germline lookup yields CDR1 MNHNY and CDR2 SVGAGI (reference sequence). The CDR3 has 16 amino acids. The CDR3 loop reads CASAKSSRLMNTEAFF. DNA for the CDR3: TGTGCCAGCGCCAAATCCTCAAGGCTCATGAACACTGAAGCTTTCTTT.

The chain is built from TRBV27 and TRBJ1-1; no reliable D call. The CDR3 has 14 amino acids. Germline V CDR1 and CDR2: MNHEY, SMNVEV (reference sequence). The V end was cut by 7 bases, the J end by 3 bases, with 15 bases between. CDR3 amino acids: CASISVFGDTEAFF. For the CDR3, the DNA is TGTGCCAGCATCTCGGTTTTTGGGGACACTGAAGCTTTCTTT.

DNA of the CDR3: TGCAGCGCCCAGGGTTTTAAGTTAACTGAAGCTTTCTTT. Its translation: CSAQGFKLTEAFF. The rearrangement joins TRBV29-1 to TRBJ1-1; a possible D gene is TRBD1 (5 bases). V lost 7 bases and J 5 bases, leaving 17 bases between the germline ends. Germline V gene lookup returns CDR1 SQVTM and CDR2 ANQGSEA. The CDR3 extends over 13 amino acids.

Concerning this clonotype: The conserved final phenylalanine or tryptophan is absent from the CDR3, which likely points to a read error. This sequence joins TRBV7-2 and TRBJ1-5; no reliable D call. The CDR3 spans 15 residues. Per the germline V gene, CDR1 is SGHTA and CDR2 is FQGNSA. V was pared by 1 base and J by 7 bases, with 14 bases between. CDR3 protein: CASSLEQTWGQPQHL. CDR3 nucleotide sequence: TGTGCCAGCAGCTTAGAACAGACCTGGGGACAGCCCCAGCATTTG.

This clonotype was detected a few times. The chain's CDR3 is CATSRDGSMGAHGTGELFF. The DNA of the CDR3 is TGTGCCACCAGCAGAGATGGATCGATGGGGGCGCATGGCACCGGGGAGCTGTTTTTT. This chain uses TRBV15 with TRBJ2-2, with D perhaps matching TRBD1 (6 bases). Germline CDR1 reads LNHNV; CDR2 reads YYDKDF (reference sequence). CDR3 size: 19 residues. V was trimmed by 0 bases and J by 4 bases, leaving 21 bases between them.

This clonotype was seen a few times. The chain carries TRBV6-5 and TRBJ1-1; tentative D call: TRBD1 (6 bases). The V end was cut by 4 bases, the J end by 2 bases, with 11 bases between. The CDR3 extends over 14 amino acids. Germline CDR1 reads MNHEY; CDR2 reads SVGAGI. The CDR3 loop is CASSFRDTNTEAFF. In nucleotides, the CDR3 is TGTGCCAGCAGTTTCCGGGACACTAACACTGAAGCTTTCTTT.

This rearrangement joins TRBV27 to TRBJ2-1; the match to TRBD2 covers 7 bases. This CDR3 spans 16 amino acids. With 1 base clipped from V and 4 bases from J, the junction kept 7 bases outside the gene matches. Germline V gene data show CDR1 as MNHEY and CDR2 as SMNVEV (reference sequence). The CDR3 loop reads CASSLWGRDGYNEQFF. The CDR3 DNA follows: TGTGCCAGCAGTTTATGGGGGAGGGACGGGTACAATGAGCAGTTCTTC.

The chain employs TRBV7-8 and TRBJ2-4; 7 bases agree with TRBD2. The ends lost 0 bases at V and 8 bases at J; junction bases unmatched: 10. The CDR3 has 16 amino acids. Germline CDR1 is SGHVS and CDR2 is FQNEAQ. CDR3 in amino acids: CASSLARTSRGDIQYF. CDR3 nucleotides: TGTGCCAGCAGCTTAGCGAGGACTAGTAGGGGAGACATTCAGTACTTC. The whole variable domain, remainder taken from reference TRBV7-8 and TRBJ2-4, is GAGVSQSPRYKVAKRGQDVALRCDPISGHVSLFWYQQALGQGPEFLTYFQNEAQLDKSGLPSDRFFAERPEGSVSTLKIQRTQQEDSAVYLCASSLARTSRGDIQYFGAGTRLSVL.

The gene calls are TRBV28 and TRBJ1-2; D may be TRBD1 (6 bases). Trimming removed 6 bases at V and 3 bases at J, with 23 bases between. CDR3 length: 17 amino acids. The germline V gene has CDR1 MDHEN and CDR2 SYDVKM. This chain's CDR3 is CASRRGGSFVHHYGYTF. Written as DNA, the CDR3 is TGTGCCAGCAGAAGAGGGGGATCCTTCGTTCATCACTATGGCTACACCTTC.

This clonotype was seen just once. The J gene is TRBJ1-2, the V gene TRBV9; a possible D gene is TRBD1 (6 bases). From germline, CDR1 is SGDLS and CDR2 YYNGEE. V was shortened by 4 bases and J by 4 bases, with 11 bases between the two germline ends. CDR3 length: 13 amino acids. In nucleotides, the CDR3 is TGTGCCAGCAGCCCATGGACAGTCTATGGCTACACCTTC. Its protein is CASSPWTVYGYTF. Full variable domain (missing parts from reference TRBV9 and TRBJ1-2): DSGVTQTPKHLITATGQRVTLRCSPRSGDLSVYWYQQSLDQGLQFLIQYYNGEERAKGNILERFSAQQFPDLHSELNLSSLELGDSALYFCASSPWTVYGYTFGSGTRLTVV.

The sample holds a few counts of this clonotype. This chain joins TRBV19 and TRBJ1-1; 8 nucleotides agree with TRBD1. V dropped 8 bases and J dropped 1; count of bases not matched to a gene: 0. Germline V lookup: CDR1 LNHDA, CDR2 SQIVND (reference sequence). This CDR3 is built from 12 residues. CDR3 region: CASDRGNTEAFF. As DNA, the CDR3 is TGTGCCAGTGACAGGGGGAACACTGAAGCTTTCTTT.

This chain connects TRBV25-1 to TRBJ1-3, with TRBD1 matching 7 bases. Trimming cost V 5 bases and J 0 bases; bases outside gene matches: 4. This CDR3 is 15 amino acids long. Germline V gives CDR1 MGHDK, CDR2 SYGVNS. CDR3 sequence reads: CASSRDSFSGNTIYF. The CDR3 coding sequence is TGTGCCAGCAGTAGGGACAGCTTCTCTGGAAACACCATATATTTT.

This clonotype was recorded many times. V gene TRBV7-2 combines with J gene TRBJ2-5; 8 bases agree with TRBD1. V lost 4 bases and J lost 1; bases outside the gene matches: 5. Germline-derived CDR1 and CDR2 are SGHTA and FQGNSA. This CDR3 is 15 amino acids long. The CDR3 nucleotides read TGTGCCAGCAGCTCCAGAGACAGGGGCCAAGAGACCCAGTACTTC. Protein: CASSSRDRGQETQYF.

This chain connects TRBV28 to TRBJ1-2; D call uncertain. The CDR3 consists of 10 residues. V lost 8 bases, J lost 5 bases, and 6 bases lay in between. The germline V gene has CDR1 MDHEN and CDR2 SYDVKM. CDR3 nucleotides: TGTGCCAGCGGACCGTATGGCTACACCTTC. It translates to CASGPYGYTF.

This clonotype was seen a handful of times. The genes are TRBV6-1 and TRBJ2-7, with D unresolved. In germline, CDR1 is MNHNS, CDR2 SASEGT. V was trimmed by 1 base and J by 1 base, leaving 11 bases between them. This CDR3 has 15 amino acids. The CDR3 DNA is TGTGCCAGCAGTGAAGTTGTAGTCGGATCCTACGAGCAGTACTTC. Residues: CASSEVVVGSYEQYF.

This chain uses TRBV12-3 or TRBV12-4 with TRBJ1-2, with 8 bases aligning to TRBD1. After removal of 1 base from V and 4 bases from J, the junction contained 5 bases not matched to a gene. The CDR3 length is 15 residues. In DNA form, the CDR3 reads TGTGCCAGCAGTTTAGAGGCAGGGGGCTTCTATGGCTACACCTTC. This encodes CASSLEAGGFYGYTF.

This clonotype was seen only a few times. One end of the junction fails to match germline, which may point to a read error. The DNA of the CDR3 is TGTGCCACCAGCAGAGATGGACTCTACGAGCAGTATTTC. Protein: CATSRDGLYEQYF. This chain links TRBV15 with TRBJ2-7; the D gene is possibly TRBD2 (5 bases). The CDR3 covers 13 residues. Germline V gene sequence: CDR1 LNHNV, CDR2 YYDKDF (reference sequence). Using reference TRBV15 and TRBJ2-7 for the parts outside the CDR3, the full variable domain is DAMVIQNPRYQVTQFGKPVTLSCSQTLNHNVMYWYQQKSSQAPKLLFHYYDKDFNNEADTPDNFQSRRPNTSFCFLDIRSPGLGDTAMYLCATSRDGLYEQYFGPGTRLTVT.

This clonotype was recorded many times. J is TRBJ2-3 and V is TRBV7-8; D might be TRBD2 (5 bases). Deletions cut 5 bases from V and 5 bases from J, with 17 bases between. Germline CDR1 SGHVS, CDR2 FQNEAQ. The CDR3 is made up of 15 amino acids. CDR3 in DNA: TGTGCCAGCAGCCAATCCGGGAAGACACAAGATACGCAGTATTTT. Protein: CASSQSGKTQDTQYF.